This TCR beta chain was sequenced for a study of beta chain features in type 1 diabetes. J lost 3 bases, V lost 6 bases, and 7 bases had no gene match. The germline V gene has CDR1 MDHEN and CDR2 SYDVKM. This CDR3 region has 14 residues. Study-level findings and limits: Patients with Type 1 diabetes showed moderately but significantly shorter TCRB CDR3s in all four CD4+ subsets.

Comments on this clone: Antigen specificity is unknown.

What was sequenced were expressed TCRB transcripts, since all of the isolated RNA had been reverse transcribed. Assay used: immunoSEQ multiplex PCR; TCRdb lists only in-frame clones, some missing. The table includes a few hundred thousand clones, about 12% detected once. The chain carries TRBV28 and TRBJ1-1; TRBD1 aligns across 7 bases. The source of this sequence is a woman between 18 and 29 years old with type 1 diabetes. Sequenced material: naive CD4+ T cells from blood. In DNA form, the CDR3 reads TGTGCCAGCAGGGTAGGGGGCGGGGACACTGAAGCTTTCTTT. Translating gives CASRVGGGDTEAFF.